The rows below give T cell receptor beta chains drawn from one sample of a study of read filtering for tumor transcriptome and immune sequencing. TCRdb reprocessed the reads via MiXCR and lists one record per CDR3 protein. This sample has 93,000 or so distinct CDR3 sequences, with roughly 21% found just once. The specimen was a population of CD138-negative cells sorted from bone marrow. The receptors were sampled from a donor over 35 with multiple myeloma. Both conserved end residues are part of each CDR3. Fields, in order: D gene, V gene, clone size, CDR3 length, J gene, CDR3 protein, CDR3 DNA. A D gene is named only where the DNA matches it firmly. The size entry is marked missing in some rows and otherwise reads once, few, many or a size class.

>TRBD1|TRBV12-3/TRBV12-4|few|13|TRBJ2-7
CASSPQDRGEQYF
TGTGCCAGCAGTCCCCAAGACAGGGGAGAGCAGTACTTC
>NA|TRBV5-4|NA|15|TRBJ1-1
CASSLGGWENTEAFF
TGTGCCAGCAGCTTGGGCGGGTGGGAGAACACTGAAGCTTTCTTT
>NA|TRBV5-1|NA|13|TRBJ1-1
CASSPDSNTEAFF
TGCGCCAGCAGTCCAGACAGTAACACTGAAGCTTTCTTT
>NA|TRBV5-1|many|15|TRBJ1-6
CASSLGQYLESPLHF
TGCGCCAGCAGCTTGGGACAGTATCTGGAGTCACCCCTCCACTTT
>TRBD1|TRBV3-1|many|15|TRBJ2-5
CASSQRTGSQETQYF
TGTGCCAGCAGCCAGCGGACAGGGAGCCAAGAGACCCAGTACTTC
>TRBD1|TRBV29-1|many|14|TRBJ2-7
CSVGPGTGGYEQYF
TGCAGCGTTGGCCCCGGGACAGGGGGCTACGAGCAGTACTTC
>NA|TRBV6-2/TRBV6-3|many|17|TRBJ2-3
CASTSPGLARYTDTQYF
TGTGCCAGCACCTCTCCCGGGCTAGCGCGGTACACAGATACGCAGTATTTT
>NA|TRBV27|few|15|TRBJ1-5
CASSFDGAGNQPQHF
TGTGCCAGCAGTTTTGATGGGGCAGGCAATCAGCCCCAGCATTTT
>NA|TRBV2|many|11|TRBJ1-1
CASSGDTEAFF
TGTGCCAGCAGTGGGGACACTGAAGCTTTCTTT
>NA|TRBV5-1|NA|15|TRBJ1-3
CASSLENPGWNTIYF
TGCGCCAGCAGCTTGGAAAACCCCGGCTGGAACACCATATATTTT
>TRBD1|TRBV29-1|few|13|TRBJ2-7
CSVESRQGYERYF
TGCAGCGTTGAGTCGAGACAGGGGTACGAGCGGTACTTC
>NA|TRBV11-2|many|14|TRBJ2-3
CASSPLRRSDTQYF
TGTGCCAGCAGCCCCTTAAGAAGGTCAGATACGCAGTATTTT
>NA|TRBV28|many|14|TRBJ2-7
CASSPLTPSLEQYF
TGTGCCAGCAGTCCTCTGACACCCAGTTTGGAGCAGTACTTC
>TRBD2|TRBV29-1|many|14|TRBJ2-1
CSPSPAGAYNEQFF
TGCAGCCCCTCCCCAGCGGGGGCGTACAATGAGCAGTTCTTC
>NA|TRBV5-1|many|16|TRBJ2-2
CASRPKTGGNTGELFF
TGCGCCAGCAGACCTAAGACAGGTGGAAACACCGGGGAGCTGTTTTTT
>TRBD1|TRBV2|many|16|TRBJ1-4
CASSPTRDRAREKLFF
TGTGCCAGCAGTCCAACCCGGGACAGGGCGCGTGAAAAACTGTTTTTT
>TRBD2|TRBV5-1|many|14|TRBJ2-1
CASSSGLVDGEQFF
TGCGCCAGCAGCTCGGGACTAGTTGACGGTGAGCAGTTCTTC
>TRBD2|TRBV2|few|15|TRBJ2-4
CASSDLGTSISIQYF
TGTGCCAGCAGTGATTTGGGGACTAGCATTAGCATTCAGTACTTC
>NA|TRBV7-7|few|15|TRBJ2-5
CASSNTGSIGETQYF
TGTGCTAGCAGCAATACAGGGTCCATCGGAGAGACCCAGTACTTC
>NA|TRBV28|NA|13|TRBJ1-2
CASSFGTLLGYTF
TGTGCCAGCAGTTTCGGGACACTTCTTGGCTACACCTTC
>NA|TRBV5-1|few|15|TRBJ2-2
CASSLGHEVAGELFF
TGCGCCAGCAGCTTGGGGCATGAAGTCGCCGGGGAGCTGTTTTTT
>NA|TRBV18|many|15|TRBJ1-1
CASSLTRSTQGEAFF
TGTGCCAGCTCACTTACCCGGTCCACCCAGGGTGAAGCTTTCTTT
>NA|TRBV2|NA|10|TRBJ2-3
CASQTDTQYF
TGTGCCAGCCAGACAGATACGCAGTATTTT
>NA|TRBV5-1|many|14|TRBJ2-7
CASSLVEGPYEQYF
TGCGCCAGCAGCTTGGTGGAGGGACCCTACGAGCAGTACTTC
>TRBD2|TRBV29-1|many|14|TRBJ2-5
CSVDTSGGGETQYF
TGCAGCGTTGATACTAGCGGGGGGGGGGAGACCCAGTACTTC
>TRBD1|TRBV28|NA|14|TRBJ1-1
CASSEGQGASEAFF
TGTGCCAGCAGCGAAGGACAGGGGGCTTCTGAAGCTTTCTTT
>NA|TRBV11-3|many|13|TRBJ1-1
CASSLNQDTEAFF
TGTGCCAGCAGCTTAAATCAGGACACTGAAGCTTTCTTT
>NA|TRBV29-1|many|11|TRBJ1-2
CSVEGFYGYTF
TGCAGCGTTGAAGGGTTTTATGGCTACACCTTC
>NA|TRBV3-1|few|15|TRBJ1-2
CASSPGSRRNYGYTF
TGTGCCAGCAGCCCTGGGAGCCGGCGGAATTATGGCTACACCTTC
>NA|TRBV7-3|many|16|TRBJ1-1
CASSTISQRLNTEAFF
TGTGCCAGCAGCACGATTTCGCAGAGACTTAACACTGAAGCTTTCTTT
>TRBD1|TRBV12-3/TRBV12-4|few|17|TRBJ2-3
CASSLPGQRFYTDTQYF
TGTGCCAGCAGTTTACCGGGACAGAGGTTCTACACAGATACGCAGTATTTT
>NA|TRBV2|many|16|TRBJ2-7
CASSPLGPQKDYEQYF
TGTGCCAGCAGTCCTTTGGGACCCCAAAAGGACTACGAGCAGTACTTC
>TRBD2|TRBV10-2|many|16|TRBJ2-5
CASSESGLAGRETQYF
TGCGCCAGCAGTGAGTCGGGACTAGCGGGGAGAGAGACCCAGTACTTC
>NA|TRBV5-1|NA|15|TRBJ1-5
CASSPDGTSNQPQHF
TGCGCCAGCAGCCCTGACGGGACATCAAATCAGCCCCAGCATTTT
>NA|TRBV27|NA|13|TRBJ2-3
CASAGGGTDTQYF
TGTGCCAGCGCGGGCGGGGGCACAGATACGCAGTATTTT
>NA|TRBV29-1|NA|13|TRBJ1-3
CSVLRGSGNTIYF
TGCAGCGTCCTGAGGGGCTCTGGAAACACCATATATTTT
>TRBD1|TRBV6-5|many|15|TRBJ1-6
CASRARTGESSPLHF
TGTGCCAGCAGGGCAAGGACAGGGGAGAGTTCACCCCTCCACTTT
>NA|TRBV28|many|12|TRBJ2-2
CASRRATGELFF
TGTGCCAGCAGAAGGGCCACCGGGGAGCTGTTTTTT
>TRBD2|TRBV28|many|16|TRBJ2-2
CASSLAGAGNTGELFF
TGTGCCAGCAGTCTAGCGGGGGCGGGGAACACCGGGGAGCTGTTTTTT
>TRBD1|TRBV20-1|NA|14|TRBJ1-2
CSARTGGANYGYTF
TGCAGTGCTAGGACAGGGGGAGCTAACTATGGCTACACCTTC
>TRBD1|TRBV3-1|NA|17|TRBJ2-6
CASKALQGSSGANVLTF
TGTGCCAGTAAAGCCCTACAGGGGAGCTCTGGGGCCAACGTCCTGACTTTC
>TRBD2|TRBV3-1|many|18|TRBJ2-5
CASSQVASGGLYQETQYF
TGTGCCAGCAGCCAAGTTGCTAGCGGGGGCCTGTACCAAGAGACCCAGTACTTC
>NA|TRBV18|many|15|TRBJ2-3
CASSPYRASTDTQYF
TGTGCCAGCTCACCTTACAGGGCCAGCACAGATACGCAGTATTTT
>NA|TRBV9|many|13|TRBJ2-2
CASSVEVIGELFF
TGTGCCAGCAGCGTAGAAGTAATCGGGGAGCTGTTTTTT
>TRBD1|TRBV12-3/TRBV12-4|NA|15|TRBJ1-2
CASSLAGQGDYGYTF
TGTGCCAGCAGTTTAGCGGGACAGGGGGACTATGGCTACACCTTC
>TRBD2|TRBV6-2/TRBV6-3|few|17|TRBJ2-1
CASSYSGLADIYNEQFF
TGTGCCAGCAGTTATTCGGGACTAGCGGATATCTACAATGAGCAGTTCTTC
>NA|TRBV13|many|16|TRBJ2-6
CASSLGRGSGANVLTF
TGTGCCAGCAGCTTAGGCCGTGGCTCTGGGGCCAACGTCCTGACTTTC
>NA|TRBV19|few|15|TRBJ2-1
CASSMGRGFYNEQFF
TGTGCCAGTAGTATGGGACGGGGGTTTTACAATGAGCAGTTCTTC
>NA|TRBV7-2|many|13|TRBJ1-2
CASSLAGGGGYTF
TGTGCCAGCAGCTTAGCTGGTGGAGGCGGCTACACCTTC
>NA|TRBV28|many|13|TRBJ1-5
CASTGQFNQPQHF
TGTGCCAGCACCGGGCAGTTCAATCAGCCCCAGCATTTT
>NA|TRBV28|NA|13|TRBJ2-5
CASTPPVGETQYF
TGTGCCAGCACCCCCCCGGTCGGCGAGACCCAGTACTTC
>NA|TRBV28|many|14|TRBJ2-5
CASGAGLYQETQYF
TGTGCCAGCGGGGCGGGATTGTACCAAGAGACCCAGTACTTC
>NA|TRBV7-9|few|13|TRBJ2-7
CASSTSGGHEQYF
TGTGCCAGCAGCACGTCGGGGGGCCACGAGCAGTACTTC
>NA|TRBV7-2|many|13|TRBJ2-7
CASSPQSSYEQYF
TGTGCCAGCAGCCCACAGAGCTCCTACGAGCAGTACTTC